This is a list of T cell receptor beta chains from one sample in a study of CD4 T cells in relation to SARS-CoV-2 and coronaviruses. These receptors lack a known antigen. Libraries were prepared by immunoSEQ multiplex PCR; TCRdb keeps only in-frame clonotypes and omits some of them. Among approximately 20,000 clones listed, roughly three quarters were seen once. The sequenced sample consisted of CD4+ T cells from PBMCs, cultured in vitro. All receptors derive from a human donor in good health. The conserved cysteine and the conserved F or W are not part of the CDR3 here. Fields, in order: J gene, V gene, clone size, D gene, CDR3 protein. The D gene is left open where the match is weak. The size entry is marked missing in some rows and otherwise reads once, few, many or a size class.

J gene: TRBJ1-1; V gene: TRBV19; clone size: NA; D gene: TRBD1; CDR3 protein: ASSIIDRANTEAF
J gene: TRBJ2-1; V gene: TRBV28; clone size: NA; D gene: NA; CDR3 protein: ASSPWAVRSYNEQF
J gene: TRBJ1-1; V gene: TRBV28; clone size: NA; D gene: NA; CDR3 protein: ASSSSGAGMNTEAF
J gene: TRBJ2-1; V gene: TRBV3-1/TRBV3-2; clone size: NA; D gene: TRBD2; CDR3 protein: ASSQFYSGRGGNEQF
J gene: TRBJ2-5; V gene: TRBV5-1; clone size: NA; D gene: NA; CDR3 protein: ASSLGSIQETQY
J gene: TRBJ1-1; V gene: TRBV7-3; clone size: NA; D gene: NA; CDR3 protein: ASSLEGGTNTEAF
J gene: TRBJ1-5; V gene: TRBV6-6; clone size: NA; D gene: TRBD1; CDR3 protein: ASSRQGNQPQH
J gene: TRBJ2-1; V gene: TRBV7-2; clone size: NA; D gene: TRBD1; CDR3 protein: ASSLSLTGDPYNEQF
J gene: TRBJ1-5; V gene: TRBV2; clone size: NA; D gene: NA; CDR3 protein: ASSVLSGLQPQH
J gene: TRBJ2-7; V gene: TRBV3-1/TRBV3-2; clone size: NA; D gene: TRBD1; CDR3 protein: ASSRRSGQGAYEQY
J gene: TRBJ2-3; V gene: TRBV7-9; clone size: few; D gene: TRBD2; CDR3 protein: ASSLVAGGYTQY
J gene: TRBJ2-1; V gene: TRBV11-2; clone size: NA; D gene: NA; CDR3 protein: ASSLSGRRSSYNEQF
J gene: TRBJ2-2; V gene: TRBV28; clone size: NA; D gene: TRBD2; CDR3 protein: ASRHPRGTNTGELF
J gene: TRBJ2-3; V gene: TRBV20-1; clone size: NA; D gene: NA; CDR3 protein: SASQLDTQY
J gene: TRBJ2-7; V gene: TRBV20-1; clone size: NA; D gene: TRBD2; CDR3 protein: SASLQRGSYEQY
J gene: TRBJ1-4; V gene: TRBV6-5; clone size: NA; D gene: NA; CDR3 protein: ASHNGGEKLF
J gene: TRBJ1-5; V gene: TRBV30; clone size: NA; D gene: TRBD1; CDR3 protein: AWSDGDRGLGDSNQPQH
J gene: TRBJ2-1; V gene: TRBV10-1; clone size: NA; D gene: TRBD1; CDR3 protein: ASSDPGQGGNEQF
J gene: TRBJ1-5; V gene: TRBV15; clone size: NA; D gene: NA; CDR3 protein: ASTRGVNQPQH
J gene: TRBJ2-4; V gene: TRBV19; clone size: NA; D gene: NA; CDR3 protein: ASSTYYREDKNIQY
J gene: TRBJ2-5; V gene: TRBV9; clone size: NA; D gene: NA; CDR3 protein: ASSVAREPGETQY
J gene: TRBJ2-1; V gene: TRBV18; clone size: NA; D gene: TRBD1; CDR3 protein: ASSPPGQKSYNEQF
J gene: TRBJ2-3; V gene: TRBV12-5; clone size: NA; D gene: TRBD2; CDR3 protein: ASGSLLAGLTDTQY
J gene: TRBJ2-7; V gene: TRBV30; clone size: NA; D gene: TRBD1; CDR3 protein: ACTAGGYEQY
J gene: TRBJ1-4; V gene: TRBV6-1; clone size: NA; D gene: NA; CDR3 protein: ASSELGSYNEKLF
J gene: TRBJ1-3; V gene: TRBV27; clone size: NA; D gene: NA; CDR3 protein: ASSLVGVSSGNTIY